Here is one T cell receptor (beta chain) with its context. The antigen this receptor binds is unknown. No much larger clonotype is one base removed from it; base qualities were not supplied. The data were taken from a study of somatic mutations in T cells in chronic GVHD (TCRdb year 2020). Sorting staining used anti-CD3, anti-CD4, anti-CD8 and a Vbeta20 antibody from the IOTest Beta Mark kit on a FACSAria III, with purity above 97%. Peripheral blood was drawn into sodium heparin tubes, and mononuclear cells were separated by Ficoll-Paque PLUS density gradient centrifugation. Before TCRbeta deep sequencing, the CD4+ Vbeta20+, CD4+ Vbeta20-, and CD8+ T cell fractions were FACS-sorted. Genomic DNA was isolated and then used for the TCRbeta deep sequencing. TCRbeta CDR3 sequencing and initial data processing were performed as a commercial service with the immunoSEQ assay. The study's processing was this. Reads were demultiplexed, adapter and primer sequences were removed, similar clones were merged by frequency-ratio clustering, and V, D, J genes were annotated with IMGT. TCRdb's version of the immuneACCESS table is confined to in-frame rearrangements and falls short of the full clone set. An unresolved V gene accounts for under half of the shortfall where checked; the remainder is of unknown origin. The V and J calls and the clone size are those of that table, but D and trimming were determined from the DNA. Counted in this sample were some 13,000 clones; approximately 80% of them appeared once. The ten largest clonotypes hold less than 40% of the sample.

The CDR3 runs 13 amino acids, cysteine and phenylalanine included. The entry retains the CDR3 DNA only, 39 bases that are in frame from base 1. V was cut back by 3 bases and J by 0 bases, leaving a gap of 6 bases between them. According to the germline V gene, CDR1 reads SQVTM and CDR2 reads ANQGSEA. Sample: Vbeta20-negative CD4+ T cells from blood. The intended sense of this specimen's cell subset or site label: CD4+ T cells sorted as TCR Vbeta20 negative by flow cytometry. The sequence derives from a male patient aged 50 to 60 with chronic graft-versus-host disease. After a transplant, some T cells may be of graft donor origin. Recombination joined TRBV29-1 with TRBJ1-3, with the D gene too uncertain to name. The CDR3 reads CSVEETSGNTIYF. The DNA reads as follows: TGCAGCGTTGAGGAGACCTCTGGAAACACCATATATTTT.